These 2 T cell receptor beta chains share one sample of origin, sequenced in a study of spatial heterogeneity in lung cancer. General study findings and limits: Intratumoral expanded alpha and beta TCR counts were found to track tumor mutation counts.

No antigen has been identified for these receptors. TCRdb reprocessed the 5' RACE reads with MiXCR, giving one entry per CDR3 protein. The data show approximately 9,600 distinct CDR3 sequences, with about 8.5% seen just once and 15% to 20% held by the top ten. Time point given: sample taken at primary tumor resection. Sequencing used lung tumor tissue, obtained at surgery. Every receptor here comes from a male donor with early-stage non-small cell lung cancer.

This clonotype is large (0.1 to 1%). CDR3 sequence: CASSSWEGATYEQYF. CDR3 coding DNA: TGTGCCAGCAGTTCCTGGGAGGGGGCAACCTACGAGCAGTACTTC. This rearrangement joins TRBV6-6 to TRBJ2-7; D may be TRBD1 or TRBD2 (7 bases each). The V end was cut by 4 bases, the J end by 2 bases, with 15 bases between. CDR3 length: 15 residues. CDR1 and CDR2 (germline): MNHNY, SVGAGI (reference sequence).

The CDR3 sequence: CASSQEVRNSGANVLTF. DNA for the CDR3: TGTGCCAGCAGCCAAGAAGTAAGAAACTCTGGGGCCAACGTCCTGACTTTC. V gene TRBV4-2 combines with J gene TRBJ2-6; D remains ambiguous. Per the germline V gene, CDR1 is LGHNA and CDR2 is YNFKEQ. With 0 bases removed from V and 0 bases from J, the gap between germline ends came to 9 bases. The CDR3 spans 17 residues.